Below are 5 T cell receptor beta chains sequenced from a single sample in a study of human T cells and chemical hapten exposure (dated by TCRdb to about 2021). Preparation of the library involved RACE. Instrument on record: NextSeq 500. TCRdb's own reprocessing of the public reads used fastp at Q25 and MiXCR and kept productive beta chains. One record per CDR3 amino acid sequence lists the most common genes and DNA. In this sample the table shows 150,000 to 200,000 distinct CDR3 sequences, 20% to 25% of which occur a single time. In total, the top ten clones hold about 7% of the sample. The meaning of the sample's time point label: patch test 1, 2 weeks after DPC sensitization. Read against the paper, the sample's treatment or condition label means: therapeutic diphenylcyclopropenone sensitization with weekly scalp DPC. The source material was whole blood, sampled in connection with sensitization to the hapten diphenylcyclopropenone (DPC). The receptors shown here come from a woman between 45 and 65 years old with alopecia areata. Some clones in this sample may be carry-over from other donors' samples.

The chain joins TRBV27 to TRBJ2-7; D gene uncertain. There are 15 residues in the CDR3. Trimming removed 6 bases at V and 1 base at J, with 16 bases between. Germline V gene sequence: CDR1 MNHEY, CDR2 SMNVEV (reference sequence). CDR3 nucleotide sequence: TGTGCCAGCAGCCTTGATTCCATTCGGTCCTACGAGCAGTACTTC. Translated, it gives CASSLDSIRSYEQYF.

The rearrangement joins TRBV2 to TRBJ2-2; D is unclear. Germline loops: CDR1 SNHLY, CDR2 FYNNEI. V was shortened by 2 bases and J by 0 bases, with 22 bases between the two germline ends. The CDR3 spans 20 residues. The CDR3 nucleotides are TGTGCCAGCAGTGAAATCTGGGTCCTAGGAAATTACGCGAACACCGGGGAGCTGTTTTTT. The encoded protein is CASSEIWVLGNYANTGELFF.

This clonotype came up a few times. The chain carries TRBV2 and TRBJ2-3; no reliable D call. Trimming took 3 bases from V and 2 from J, leaving 15 bases between them. The CDR3 spans 16 residues. Germline values: CDR1 SNHLY, CDR2 FYNNEI. CDR3 DNA sequence: TGTGCCAGCAGTGATTTGAGCAAACCCTCCACAGATACGCAGTATTTT. Translation: CASSDLSKPSTDTQYF.

This chain joins TRBV7-9 and TRBJ2-3; D not resolved. The germline V and J ends were trimmed by 5 bases and 0 bases, with 12 bases remaining between them. Germline assignment: CDR1 SEHNR and CDR2 FQNEAQ (reference sequence). This CDR3 has 15 amino acids. This chain's CDR3 is CASSPSNPSTDTQYF. CDR3 sequence (DNA): TGTGCCAGCAGCCCCTCCAACCCTAGCACAGATACGCAGTATTTT.

The gene calls are TRBV9 and TRBJ1-6; D is perhaps TRBD1 (5 bases). The V end lost 3 bases, the J end lost 7 bases, and 14 bases lay between the germline ends. The V gene's germline CDR1 is SGDLS and CDR2 YYNGEE. The CDR3 is made up of 15 amino acids. The CDR3 is CASSATGTENSPLHF. The CDR3 region has the DNA TGTGCCAGCAGCGCAACCGGGACGGAAAATTCACCCCTCCACTTT. Full variable domain (remainder filled in from reference TRBV9 and TRBJ1-6): DSGVTQTPKHLITATGQRVTLRCSPRSGDLSVYWYQQSLDQGLQFLIQYYNGEERAKGNILERFSAQQFPDLHSELNLSSLELGDSALYFCASSATGTENSPLHFGNGTRLTVT.